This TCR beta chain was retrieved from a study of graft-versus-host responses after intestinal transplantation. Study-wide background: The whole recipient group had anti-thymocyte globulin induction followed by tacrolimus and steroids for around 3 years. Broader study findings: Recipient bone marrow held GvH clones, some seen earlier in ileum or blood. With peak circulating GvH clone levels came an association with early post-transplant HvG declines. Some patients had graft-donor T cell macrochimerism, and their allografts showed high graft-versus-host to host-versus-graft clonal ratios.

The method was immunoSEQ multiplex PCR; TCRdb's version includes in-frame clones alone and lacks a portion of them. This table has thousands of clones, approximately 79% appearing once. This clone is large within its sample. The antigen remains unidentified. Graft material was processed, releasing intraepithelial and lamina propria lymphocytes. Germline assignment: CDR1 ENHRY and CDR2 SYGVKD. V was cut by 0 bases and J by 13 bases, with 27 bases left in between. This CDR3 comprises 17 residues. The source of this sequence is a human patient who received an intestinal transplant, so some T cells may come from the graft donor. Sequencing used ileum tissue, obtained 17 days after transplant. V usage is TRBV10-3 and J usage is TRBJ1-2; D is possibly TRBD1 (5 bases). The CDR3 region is CAISESGQGKGGGGCTF. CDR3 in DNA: TGTGCCATCAGTGAGTCGGGGCAGGGAAAGGGAGGTGGGGGTTGCACCTTC.